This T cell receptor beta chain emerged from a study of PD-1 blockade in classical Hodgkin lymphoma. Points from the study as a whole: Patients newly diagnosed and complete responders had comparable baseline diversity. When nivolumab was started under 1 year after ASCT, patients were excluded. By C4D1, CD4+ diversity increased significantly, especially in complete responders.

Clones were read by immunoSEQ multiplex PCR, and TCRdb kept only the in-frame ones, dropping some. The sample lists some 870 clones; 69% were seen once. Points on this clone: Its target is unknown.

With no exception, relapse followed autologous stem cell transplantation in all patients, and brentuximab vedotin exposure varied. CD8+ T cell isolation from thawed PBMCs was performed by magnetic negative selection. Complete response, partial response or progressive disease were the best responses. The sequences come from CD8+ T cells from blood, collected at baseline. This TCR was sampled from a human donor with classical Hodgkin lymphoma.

The CDR3: CASSAPSGHMNTEAFF. Written as DNA, the CDR3 is TGTGCCAGCAGCGCCCCTAGTGGACACATGAACACTGAAGCTTTCTTT. The chain has TRBV9 and TRBJ1-1, with D perhaps TRBD1 (5 bases). From germline, CDR1 is SGDLS and CDR2 YYNGEE. The CDR3 runs to 16 residues. Between the trimmed V and J ends, which lost 3 bases and 0 bases, there was a span of 15 bases.